Listed below are T cell receptor beta chains from one sample, sequenced in a study of blood T cell repertoires in COVID-19. Clones were sequenced by immunoSEQ multiplex PCR, and TCRdb holds only the in-frame ones, with some missing. This table holds 300,000 to 400,000 clones, roughly 90% found once. Input material: peripheral blood. Receptors originate from a man aged 30 to 39 with COVID-19, enrolled during active disease. Each CDR3 is given with its conserved first and last residue. The D gene is left open where the match is weak. Some rows have no size entry. The others give once, few or many, or a class for an expanded clone.

TRBJ1-3 | NA | TRBV5-1 | TRBD1 | TGCGCCAGCAGCTCCGGACAGGGTGGCTCTGGAAACACCATATATTTT | CASSSGQGGSGNTIYF
TRBJ2-7 | NA | TRBV5-4 | TRBD2 | TGTGCCAGCAGCTTTCCGGGGGGAACCTACGAGCAGTACTTC | CASSFPGGTYEQYF
TRBJ1-6 | NA | TRBV6-5 | NA | TGTGCCAGCAGTTACTCAGGGACTCCCCATTCACCCCTCCACTTT | CASSYSGTPHSPLHF
TRBJ2-7 | once | TRBV30 | TRBD2 | TGTGCCTGGAGTCAGAGCGGGATCTACGAGCAGTACTTC | CAWSQSGIYEQYF
TRBJ2-5 | NA | TRBV30 | TRBD2 | TGTGCCTGGAGCGCACAGACTAGCGGCCAAGAGACCCAGTACTTC | CAWSAQTSGQETQYF
TRBJ2-7 | NA | TRBV10-1 | TRBD2 | TGCGCCAGCAGAACAACTTTTAAAACACTAGCGGGGGGGTCCTACGAGCAGTACTTC | CASRTTFKTLAGGSYEQYF
TRBJ2-3 | few | TRBV30 | TRBD2 | TGTGCCTGGAGTGCCCTTGGGGGGGAAGCTGGTGATACGCAGTATTTT | CAWSALGGEAGDTQYF
TRBJ2-5 | NA | TRBV10-3 | TRBD1 | TGTGCCACAGAACCGGGACAGGGGATCGAGACCCAGTACTTC | CATEPGQGIETQYF
TRBJ2-1 | NA | TRBV6-5 | NA | TGTGCCAGCAGTTACTCGGCTAGCGAATACAATGAGCAGTTCTTC | CASSYSASEYNEQFF
TRBJ1-1 | NA | TRBV29-1 | TRBD1 | TGCAGCGCCTCGGGACAGGGGAACACTGAAGCTTTCTTT | CSASGQGNTEAFF
TRBJ2-6 | NA | TRBV18 | NA | TGTGCCAGCTCACCCTACCGGGTGCCCGGGGCCAACGTCCTGACTTTC | CASSPYRVPGANVLTF
TRBJ1-3 | NA | TRBV6-6 | NA | TGTGCCAGCAGTCTGATGGGACAAATGATAGCTGGAAACACCATATATTTT | CASSLMGQMIAGNTIYF
TRBJ2-7 | NA | TRBV6-5 | NA | TGTGCCAGCAGCAGTGAAGACAGGAGCTTCTACGAGCAGTACTTC | CASSSEDRSFYEQYF
TRBJ2-3 | NA | TRBV19 | NA | TGTGCCAGTAGGAAGGGGGACAGCACAGATACGCAGTATTTT | CASRKGDSTDTQYF
TRBJ2-7 | NA | TRBV5-1 | NA | TGCGCCAGCAGCTTGGTTTCAGAAGCCTACGAGCAGTACTTC | CASSLVSEAYEQYF
TRBJ2-2 | NA | TRBV7-2 | NA | TGTGCCAGCAGCTCGGGACACTTTACCGGGGAGCTGTTTTTT | CASSSGHFTGELFF
TRBJ1-5 | few | TRBV5-1 | TRBD1 | TGCGCCAGCAGCCCGGGGACAGGGATGAATCAGCCCCAGCATTTT | CASSPGTGMNQPQHF
TRBJ1-2 | NA | TRBV19 | TRBD1 | TGTGCCAGTAGTTCCCGGGACAGGCTTCACTATGGCTACACCTTC | CASSSRDRLHYGYTF
TRBJ2-3 | NA | TRBV4-3 | TRBD2 | TGCGCCAGCAGCCTTCGGGCGGGGGGCAGTTCAGATACGCAGTATTTT | CASSLRAGGSSDTQYF
TRBJ2-1 | NA | TRBV27 | TRBD2 | TGTGCCAGCAGTTTATGGGGGACTAGTATTGTTTATGAGCAGTTCTTC | CASSLWGTSIVYEQFF
TRBJ1-2 | NA | TRBV7-9 | TRBD1 | TGTGCCAGCAGCTTCGGGACAGACTATGGCTACACCTTC | CASSFGTDYGYTF
TRBJ2-1 | NA | TRBV7-2 | TRBD2 | TGTGCCAGCAGCGCCACTAGCGGGGGGATTTACAATGAGCAGTTCTTC | CASSATSGGIYNEQFF
TRBJ1-2 | NA | TRBV12-3/TRBV12-4 | TRBD1 | TGTGCCAGCAACAACCAGGGGGACTATGGCTACACCTTC | CASNNQGDYGYTF
TRBJ2-1 | NA | TRBV7-2 | TRBD2 | TGTGCCAGCAGCGTAACTAGCGCAACCTACAATGAGCAGTTCTTC | CASSVTSATYNEQFF
TRBJ1-4 | NA | TRBV27 | NA | TGTGCCAGCAGTCCCAGCCGATGGGCTGCTAATGAAAAACTGTTTTTT | CASSPSRWAANEKLFF
TRBJ2-1 | NA | TRBV19 | NA | TGTGCCAGTAGTTCCTGGGGGCTAGCGGACGACAATGAGCAGTTCTTC | CASSSWGLADDNEQFF
TRBJ1-1 | NA | TRBV7-9 | NA | TGTGCCAGCAGTTCAGGCAAACGGGCTTTCTTT | CASSSGKRAFF
TRBJ1-1 | NA | TRBV15 | NA | TGTGCCACCAGTGGGTCTCTATCGGGCACTGAAGCTTTCTTT | CATSGSLSGTEAFF
TRBJ2-1 | NA | TRBV27 | TRBD1 | TGTGCCAGCAGTTTAGCGGGACAGGGCACCAATGAGCAGTTCTTC | CASSLAGQGTNEQFF
TRBJ2-2 | NA | TRBV7-2 | TRBD1 | TGTGCCAGCAGCTCCGGACAGGGCACCGGGGAGCTGTTTTTT | CASSSGQGTGELFF
TRBJ1-1 | once | TRBV6-5 | NA | TGTGCCAGCAGTTACTCGAAGCCCGTGAACACTGAAGCTTTCTTT | CASSYSKPVNTEAFF
TRBJ1-1 | NA | TRBV7-9 | NA | TGTGCCAGCAGCTTAGGAGCGCTGGGCACTGAAGCTTTCTTT | CASSLGALGTEAFF
TRBJ1-4 | NA | TRBV28 | NA | TGTGCCAGCAGTACGGGAGGGGCGGGTAATGAAAAACTGTTTTTT | CASSTGGAGNEKLFF
TRBJ1-6 | NA | TRBV15 | TRBD1 | TGTGCCACCAGCAGGTCGGGGACAGGGGTAAGGTCACCCCTCCACTTT | CATSRSGTGVRSPLHF
TRBJ1-2 | NA | TRBV19 | TRBD1 | TGTGCCAGTAGTACTCCGGGACAGCTCGCTAACTATGGCTACACCTTC | CASSTPGQLANYGYTF
TRBJ1-5 | few | TRBV7-2 | TRBD1 | TGTGCCAGCAGAACAGGGGCGAATAGCAATCAGCCCCAGCATTTT | CASRTGANSNQPQHF
TRBJ2-7 | few | TRBV4-3 | TRBD2 | TGCGCCAGCAGCCCCGGGACTAGCTCCTACGAGCAGTACTTC | CASSPGTSSYEQYF
TRBJ2-1 | NA | TRBV7-3 | TRBD2 | TGTGCCAGCAGCTTTAGCGGGCCCTACAATGAGCAGTTCTTC | CASSFSGPYNEQFF
TRBJ1-2 | NA | TRBV30 | NA | TGTGCCTGGAGTATAAAGGACTCTAACTATGGCTACACCTTC | CAWSIKDSNYGYTF
TRBJ2-7 | NA | TRBV5-5 | TRBD2 | TGTGCCAGCAGCTTGGTGCTAGCGGGAGTGTACGAGCAGTACTTC | CASSLVLAGVYEQYF
TRBJ1-2 | few | TRBV5-8 | TRBD1 | TGTGCCAGCAGCTTTTCCCCCCGGGACAGGGGGTATGGCTACACCTTC | CASSFSPRDRGYGYTF
TRBJ1-2 | NA | TRBV9 | NA | TGTGCCAGCAGCATTTCCGGACAGCCCTATGGCTACACCTTC | CASSISGQPYGYTF
TRBJ2-1 | NA | TRBV5-1 | NA | TGCGCCAGCAGCCCGGACTCGATTCTAAATGAGCAGTTCTTC | CASSPDSILNEQFF
TRBJ2-1 | NA | TRBV9 | TRBD2 | TGTGCCAGCAGCGTAGGCCCGGGACTAGCGGGTAGCTCCTACAATGAGCAGTTCTTC | CASSVGPGLAGSSYNEQFF
TRBJ2-1 | few | TRBV30 | TRBD2 | TGTGCCTGGAGTGTGAGGCCTAGCGGGAGGTCCTACAATGAGCAGTTCTTC | CAWSVRPSGRSYNEQFF
TRBJ1-1 | NA | TRBV5-4 | NA | TGTGCCAGCAGCTTGGAGAACAGGGAGGGCACTGAAGCTTTCTTT | CASSLENREGTEAFF
TRBJ1-2 | NA | TRBV7-2 | TRBD1 | TGTGCCAGCAGCCACGGGACAGGCGATTATGGCTACACCTTC | CASSHGTGDYGYTF
TRBJ2-7 | NA | TRBV9 | TRBD2 | TGTGCCAGCAGCGGTCCTAGCGGGACCCCCCGGTACTTC | CASSGPSGTPRYF
TRBJ2-4 | NA | TRBV7-2 | NA | TGTGCCAGCAGCTATTCCAGGGGCGGACAAAACATTCAGTACTTC | CASSYSRGGQNIQYF
TRBJ2-7 | NA | TRBV27 | TRBD1 | TGTGCCAGCAGTTTAAGAGGGACAGGGGGCACCTACGAGCAGTACTTC | CASSLRGTGGTYEQYF
TRBJ2-3 | NA | TRBV4-3 | NA | TGCGCCAGCAGCCAACTTCGCGGGGAGACAGATACGCAGTATTTT | CASSQLRGETDTQYF
TRBJ2-1 | NA | TRBV27 | NA | TGTGCCAGCAGTTTTATCGGCGGCGCCTACAATGAGCAGTTCTTC | CASSFIGGAYNEQFF
TRBJ2-7 | NA | TRBV24-1 | TRBD1 | TGTGCCACCAGTGCGGACAGGTCCTACGAGCAGTACTTC | CATSADRSYEQYF
TRBJ2-3 | NA | TRBV24-1 | NA | TGTGCTGACACAGGGAAAAAAGATACGCAGTATTTT | CADTGKKDTQYF
TRBJ1-1 | NA | TRBV19 | NA | TGTGCCAGTAGTATCGGAGGGGTCGGCACTGAAGCTTTCTTT | CASSIGGVGTEAFF